Following are 13 T cell receptor beta chains from one sample sequenced in a study of blood T cell repertoires in COVID-19 (dated by TCRdb to 2019 to 2021). The receptor library was made with the immunoSEQ multiplex PCR assay. TCRdb holds this immuneACCESS table with in-frame rearrangements only. Some clones are missing; in checked studies, unresolved V genes explain under half, and the rest has no known cause. In this sample the table shows about 93,000 clones, approximately 89% of which occur a single time. Jointly, the top ten make up about 2% of the sample. Sequenced material: peripheral blood. The receptor set was obtained from a man aged 50-60 years with acute or convalescent COVID-19.

The gene calls are TRBV5-6 and TRBJ1-5; D is possibly TRBD1 (5 bases). V was clipped by 1 base and J by 4 bases, with 15 bases between them. Germline CDR1 reads SGHDT; CDR2 reads YYEEEE. The CDR3 loop spans 16 amino acids. The CDR3 region is CASSLSGRGGNQPQHF. The CDR3 DNA reads as TGTGCCAGCAGCTTGTCGGGGAGGGGAGGAAATCAGCCCCAGCATTTT.

The chain combines TRBV7-7 with TRBJ2-5; 10 nucleotides agree with TRBD2. J lost 5 bases, V lost 5 bases, and 8 bases had no gene match. In germline, CDR1 is SSHAT, CDR2 FNYEAQ (reference sequence). The CDR3 totals 15 residues. CDR3 bases: TGTGCCAGCAGCACCCAGCGGGGGGGCCAGGAGACCCAGTACTTC. Translating it yields CASSTQRGGQETQYF.

The J gene is TRBJ1-2, the V gene TRBV29-1; possible D gene TRBD1, 5 bases. V was cut by 4 bases and J by 2 bases, with 8 bases left in between. The CDR3 runs 12 residues. Germline lookup yields CDR1 SQVTM and CDR2 ANQGSEA. CDR3 coding DNA: TGCAGCGTTGTCGACAGAAACTATGGCTACACCTTC. Its translation: CSVVDRNYGYTF. Full variable domain (missing parts from reference TRBV29-1 and TRBJ1-2): SAVISQKPSRDICQRGTSLTIQCQVDSQVTMMFWYRQQPGQSLTLIATANQGSEATYESGFVIDKFPISRPNLTFSTLTVSNMSPEDSSIYLCSVVDRNYGYTFGSGTRLTVV.

This chain joins TRBV30 and TRBJ1-1, with 8 nucleotides matching TRBD1. V shed 7 bases, J shed 4 bases, and the junction held 8 bases outside the gene matches. Germline V gives CDR1 GTSNPN, CDR2 SVGIG (reference sequence). The CDR3 sequence is 13 residues long. CDR3 region: CASSTGVATEAFF. CDR3 nucleotide sequence: TGTGCCTCTTCGACAGGGGTAGCCACTGAAGCTTTCTTT.

The chain links TRBV11-2 to TRBJ2-5, with D possibly TRBD1 on 6 matching bases. V lost 6 bases and J lost 1, with 12 bases in between. Germline CDR1 SGHAT, CDR2 FQNNGV. The CDR3 is 14 residues long. The CDR3 region is CASRKGGPQETQYF. As DNA, the CDR3 is TGTGCCAGCAGGAAAGGGGGTCCCCAAGAGACCCAGTACTTC.

This chain links TRBV13 with TRBJ2-3; D remains unclear. Between the trimmed V and J ends, which lost 0 bases and 3 bases, there was a span of 4 bases. The CDR3 consists of 13 residues. The V gene's germline CDR1 is PRHDT and CDR2 FYEKMQ (reference sequence). The chain's CDR3 is CASSLGETDTQYF. CDR3 bases: TGTGCCAGCAGCTTAGGGGAGACAGATACGCAGTATTTT.

The J gene is TRBJ1-4, the V gene TRBV9; D is undetermined. Germline CDR1 and CDR2: SGDLS and YYNGEE. V was cut by 4 bases and J by 0 bases, with 10 bases left in between. The CDR3 loop spans 15 amino acids. The CDR3 spells CASSTEGSTNEKLFF. CDR3 in DNA: TGTGCCAGCAGCACCGAGGGATCAACTAATGAAAAACTGTTTTTT.

The chain's CDR3 is CASSVTTGWNEKLFF. The CDR3 nucleotides read TGTGCCAGCAGCGTTACGACAGGGTGGAACGAAAAACTGTTTTTT. J is TRBJ1-4 and V is TRBV9, with TRBD1 matching over 7 bases. Trimming at V came to 2 bases and at J to 8 bases, leaving 9 bases not matched to a gene. Germline V gene sequence: CDR1 SGDLS, CDR2 YYNGEE. This CDR3 comprises 15 residues. Combining the CDR3 with reference TRBV9 and TRBJ1-4 gives the whole variable domain DSGVTQTPKHLITATGQRVTLRCSPRSGDLSVYWYQQSLDQGLQFLIQYYNGEERAKGNILERFSAQQFPDLHSELNLSSLELGDSALYFCASSVTTGWNEKLFFGSGTQLSVL.

This clone was detected only once. V usage is TRBV29-1 and J usage is TRBJ2-1; D not certain. The CDR3 covers 12 residues. CDR1 is SQVTM and CDR2 is ANQGSEA in the germline V gene. The germline V and J ends were trimmed by 1 base and 8 bases, with 9 bases remaining between them. CDR3 bases: TGCAGCGTTGAAGGGCTAGTAGATGAGCAGTTCTTC. Its protein is CSVEGLVDEQFF.

Only one count was recorded for this clone. The chain joins TRBV2 to TRBJ2-7; TRBD2 aligns across 8 bases. The V segment lost 8 bases and the J segment 5 bases; nucleotides outside the gene matches: 8. Germline V gene data show CDR1 as SNHLY and CDR2 as FYNNEI. The CDR3 loop spans 13 amino acids. DNA of the CDR3: TGTGCCAGCTCCGGGGGGGCCATGAACGAGCAGTACGTC. Its translation is CASSGGAMNEQYV.

The chain carries TRBV4-2 and TRBJ2-3; 7 nucleotides line up with TRBD2. Germline V gives CDR1 LGHNA, CDR2 YNFKEQ. V lost 0 bases, J lost 2 bases, and 11 bases stayed unmatched. The CDR3 is made up of 18 amino acids. The CDR3 DNA is TGTGCCAGCAGCCAAGACCCGCCCGGAGGGACTACCACAGATACGCAGTATTTT. Residues: CASSQDPPGGTTTDTQYF.

The J gene is TRBJ1-1, the V gene TRBV7-9; D is perhaps TRBD1 (5 bases). Germline CDR1 reads SEHNR; CDR2 reads FQNEAQ (reference sequence). This CDR3 comprises 14 residues. Trimming cost V 5 bases and J 3 bases, with 13 bases left between them. The CDR3 nucleotides are TGTGCCAGCAGCCCGAGAGGAGGGGACACTGAAGCTTTCTTT. This encodes CASSPRGGDTEAFF. The full variable domain, its missing parts supplied by reference TRBV7-9 and TRBJ1-1, is DTGVSQNPRHKITKRGQNVTFRCDPISEHNRLYWYRQTLGQGPEFLTYFQNEAQLEKSRLLSDRFSAERPKGSFSTLEIQRTEQGDSAMYLCASSPRGGDTEAFFGQGTRLTVV.

By share, this clone counts as medium-sized. V is TRBV19 and J is TRBJ2-2; D perhaps matches TRBD2 (5 bases). CDR3 length equals 15 residues. V gave up 1 base and J gave up 2 bases, with 8 bases separating them. CDR1 is LNHDA, CDR2 SQIVND, per germline (reference sequence). This CDR3 is CASSIVRANTGELFF. The CDR3 DNA reads as TGTGCCAGTAGTATAGTGCGGGCAAACACCGGGGAGCTGTTTTTT.